The clone carrying this TCR beta chain was detected only once. Germline trimming cut 8 bases from V and 0 bases from J; bases unmatched to any gene: 1. This CDR3 comprises 15 residues. Germline CDR1 and CDR2: SGHTA and FQGNSA. This entry belongs to a study of early T cells in non-severe SARS-CoV-2 infection. Study at large: Bulk RNA taken from unsorted whole blood was sequenced, leaving chains unpaired.

Each cDNA molecule carried a unique molecular identifier. TCRdb passed the 5' RACE reads through MiXCR, listing each CDR3 protein once. The sample consists of 65,000 to 85,000 distinct CDR3 sequences, around 13% of them appearing once. The chain couples TRBV7-2 to TRBJ2-2; 12 bases align to TRBD2. The sample comprised whole blood. The receptor's source is an adult who was a healthcare worker with PCR-confirmed SARS-CoV-2 infection or an uninfected control (not recorded which). This CDR3 reads CASRTSGANTGELFF. The CDR3 region has the DNA TGTGCCAGCCGGACTAGCGGGGCGAACACCGGGGAGCTGTTTTTT.